Below are 31 T cell receptor beta chains sequenced from a single sample in a study of T cells in Graves' hyperthyroidism and ophthalmopathy. What was amplified from RNA transcripts were TCR beta CDR3 regions. HTBI primers drove first-round RT-PCR of the TCR CDR3. TCRdb ran MiXCR on the multiplex PCR reads and lists one entry per CDR3 protein. The table records about 350,000 distinct CDR3 sequences, approximately 15% of them present only once. The sample consisted of blood. These receptors were collected from a woman in her 30s with Graves' hyperthyroidism.

DNA for the CDR3: TGTGCCAGCAGCTTAGTAGGAAGGACGGGCTCCTATAATTCACCCCTCCACTTT. It encodes CASSLVGRTGSYNSPLHF. V usage is TRBV11-2 and J usage is TRBJ1-6; D gene uncertain. V lost 1 base to trimming and J lost 0 bases, with 13 bases between them. This CDR3 comprises 18 residues. Germline V gene data show CDR1 as SGHAT and CDR2 as FQNNGV.

At least ten counts were recorded for this clonotype. The chain carries TRBV28 and TRBJ1-4; D perhaps matches TRBD1 (6 bases). The V gene lost 4 bases and the J gene lost 7 bases, with 13 bases spanning the gap. Germline assignment: CDR1 MDHEN and CDR2 SYDVKM. The CDR3 extends over 14 amino acids. CDR3 nucleotide sequence: TGTGCCAGCAGTTCATCCGGGACAAGTGAAAAACTGTTTTTT. Amino acids: CASSSSGTSEKLFF.

This rearrangement joins TRBV7-9 to TRBJ2-2; 8 bases align to TRBD2. CDR1 and CDR2 (germline): SEHNR, FQNEAQ (reference sequence). J was trimmed by 0 bases and V by 5 bases; bases with no gene match: 2. The CDR3 has 15 amino acids. The CDR3 reads CASSRAGANTGELFF. In DNA, the CDR3 is TGTGCCAGCAGCCGAGCGGGAGCGAACACCGGGGAGCTGTTTTTT.

The table lists this clonotype with a few counts. J is TRBJ1-2 and V is TRBV28; D gene unclear. The CDR3 runs to 12 residues. V lost 10 bases and J 8 bases, leaving 17 bases between the germline ends. CDR1 is MDHEN and CDR2 is SYDVKM in the germline V gene. The CDR3 coding sequence is TGTGCCACCTGGCTGGGGAGAAGAGGCTACACCTTC. Translated: CATWLGRRGYTF.

In this sample, this clonotype turned up many times. V usage is TRBV28 and J usage is TRBJ2-5, with TRBD1 matching 7 bases. This CDR3 comprises 16 residues. Per germline, CDR1 MDHEN and CDR2 SYDVKM. V lost 4 bases and J lost 1; bases outside the gene matches: 9. CDR3 sequence reads: CASSSPRDSFQETQYF. In DNA, the CDR3 is TGTGCCAGCAGTTCACCCCGGGACAGCTTCCAAGAGACCCAGTACTTC.

The V call is TRBV7-2, the J call TRBJ1-1; D is unresolved. The V and J ends lost 1 base and 7 bases respectively, with 10 bases between them. CDR1 and CDR2 (germline): SGHTA, FQGNSA. There are 13 residues in the CDR3. CDR3 region: CASSLVGGDEAFF. CDR3 DNA sequence: TGTGCCAGCAGCTTAGTTGGTGGAGATGAAGCTTTCTTT.

This clonotype turned up a few times. The chain carries TRBV5-1 and TRBJ2-7; 10 bases fit TRBD1. The CDR3 runs 15 residues. Germline lookup yields CDR1 SGHRS and CDR2 YFSETQ. Losses at the gene ends were 3 bases for V and 7 bases for J; bases not matched to a gene: 10. CDR3 DNA: TGCGCCAGCAGCTCTCCGGGACAGGGGTTTCGGGAGCAGTACTTC. It yields the protein CASSSPGQGFREQYF.

The chain has TRBV19 and TRBJ2-1, with D uncertain. V gave up 3 bases and J gave up 3 bases, with 3 bases separating them. Germline CDR1 LNHDA, CDR2 SQIVND (reference sequence). The CDR3 has 12 amino acids. The CDR3 spells CASSIRYNEQFF. The CDR3 region has the DNA TGTGCCAGTAGTATTCGCTACAATGAGCAGTTCTTC.

This clonotype was detected only a few times. The CDR3 reads CASSAGGAGSWETQYF. In nucleotides, the CDR3 is TGTGCCAGCAGCGCGGGGGGTGCAGGGTCATGGGAGACCCAGTACTTC. The chain couples TRBV7-3 to TRBJ2-5; the match to TRBD2 covers 8 bases. V shed 5 bases and J 5 bases; nucleotides not matched to a gene: 13. This CDR3 has 16 amino acids. Germline V gene sequence: CDR1 SGHTA, CDR2 FQGTGA.

Ten or more counts support this clonotype. The chain uses TRBV20-1 and TRBJ2-4; D perhaps matches TRBD2 (9 bases). The germline CDR1 and CDR2 sequences are DFQATT and SNEGSKA (reference sequence). V lost 1 base to trimming and J lost 7 bases, with 17 bases between them. The CDR3 length is 15 residues. The CDR3 reads CSARGQGAGGNIQYF. The CDR3 region has the DNA TGCAGTGCTAGAGGGCAGGGGGCGGGGGGGAACATTCAGTACTTC.

This clonotype was seen many times. J is TRBJ1-1 and V is TRBV6-1; D gene ambiguous. Deletions cut 3 bases from V and 5 bases from J, with 4 bases between. The CDR3 totals 11 residues. Germline V gene lookup returns CDR1 MNHNS and CDR2 SASEGT. In DNA, the CDR3 is TGTGCCAGCAGTGAGTTAACTGAAGCTTTCTTT. Translating gives CASSELTEAFF.

The sample holds many counts of this clonotype. V and J are TRBV6-2 or TRBV6-3 and TRBJ1-1, with D uncertain. This CDR3 is 17 amino acids long. Germline V gives CDR1 MNHEY, CDR2 SVGEGT. V lost 4 bases and J 1 base, leaving 19 bases between the germline ends. Here the CDR3 reads CASSSLGLRSQNTEAFF. The CDR3 nucleotides read TGTGCCAGCAGTTCGCTAGGCCTCCGATCTCAGAACACTGAAGCTTTCTTT.

This clonotype was seen a handful of times. This chain joins TRBV10-2 and TRBJ2-7; D is perhaps TRBD1 or TRBD2 (5 bases each). CDR1 WSHSY and CDR2 SAAADI come from the germline V gene. Trimming shortened V by 2 bases and J by 5 bases, and 7 bases separated the two germline ends. There are 12 residues in the CDR3. CDR3: CASSEGGHEQYF. Here the CDR3 DNA reads TGCGCCAGCAGTGAGGGGGGTCACGAGCAGTACTTC.

This clonotype was detected many times. The CDR3 here is CASSSTSGIGSYNEQFF. CDR3 DNA: TGTGCCAGCAGTTCTACTAGCGGGATTGGCTCCTACAATGAGCAGTTCTTC. The chain links TRBV28 to TRBJ2-1; 10 bases are a match to TRBD2. Trimming cost V 4 bases and J 0 bases; bases outside gene matches: 6. The CDR3 is 17 residues long. Germline V gene lookup returns CDR1 MDHEN and CDR2 SYDVKM. Filled out from reference TRBV28 and TRBJ2-1, the complete variable domain reads DVKVTQSSRYLVKRTGEKVFLECVQDMDHENMFWYRQDPGLGLRLIYFSYDVKMKEKGDIPEGYSVSREKKERFSLILESASTNQTSMYLCASSSTSGIGSYNEQFFGPGTRLTVL.

This clonotype was seen repeatedly, ten times or more. The chain links TRBV30 to TRBJ2-7, with 7 positions matching TRBD1. The germline CDR1 and CDR2 sequences are GTSNPN and SVGIG (reference sequence). Trimming took 5 bases from V and 0 from J; bases not matched to a gene: 10. This CDR3 has 15 residues. This CDR3 is CAWARGQKDSYEQYF. CDR3 DNA: TGTGCCTGGGCCCGGGGACAGAAGGACTCCTACGAGCAGTACTTC.

This clonotype was counted at least ten times. The chain is built from TRBV28 and TRBJ1-6; 9 bases are shared with TRBD1. The CDR3 is made up of 16 amino acids. The V and J ends lost 5 bases and 8 bases, in that order; junction bases with no gene match: 10. Germline V gene sequence: CDR1 MDHEN, CDR2 SYDVKM. In nucleotides, the CDR3 is TGTGCCAGCAGTGCCTCCGGGACAGGGAGTTATTCACCCCTCCACTTT. Amino acids: CASSASGTGSYSPLHF.

The rearrangement uses TRBV6-2 or TRBV6-3 and TRBJ2-7; 13 nucleotides agree with TRBD2. Germline V lookup: CDR1 MNHEY, CDR2 SVGEGT. V lost 8 bases to trimming and J lost 2 bases; unmatched junction nucleotides: 3. The CDR3 runs to 14 residues. CDR3 amino acids: CASGTSGEPYEQYF. CDR3 nucleotide sequence: TGTGCCAGCGGGACTAGCGGGGAACCCTACGAGCAGTACTTC.

This clonotype was found a few times. CDR3 in amino acids: CAWSDRVSPLHF. CDR3 DNA: TGTGCCTGGAGTGACAGGGTATCACCCCTCCACTTT. This rearrangement joins TRBV30 to TRBJ1-6, with D perhaps TRBD1 (6 bases). Germline assignment: CDR1 GTSNPN and CDR2 SVGIG (reference sequence). The germline V and J ends were trimmed by 1 base and 10 bases, with 8 bases remaining between them. This CDR3 comprises 12 residues.

As for this clonotype: This may be a read error: a much more frequent sequence differs by one nucleotide. V and J are TRBV28 and TRBJ2-7; D is undetermined. CDR1 and CDR2 (germline): MDHEN, SYDVKM. The CDR3 extends over 15 amino acids. V was clipped by 3 bases and J by 3 bases, with 15 bases between them. CDR3 coding DNA: TGTGCCAGCAGTTTCCGAGTCGGCATACTCTACGAGCAGTACTTC. Translated, it gives CASSFRVGILYEQYF.

This chain joins TRBV11-2 and TRBJ2-7; TRBD2 agrees at 10 bases. This CDR3 contains 15 residues. J lost 0 bases, V lost 5 bases, and 4 bases had no gene match. In germline, CDR1 is SGHAT, CDR2 FQNNGV. CDR3 nucleotide sequence: TGTGCCAGCAGCGAAGGACTAGCGGTCTCCTACGAGCAGTACTTC. This sequence encodes CASSEGLAVSYEQYF.

This chain uses TRBV19 with TRBJ1-1; no reliable D call. Trimming removed 3 bases at V and 1 base at J, with 9 bases between. The CDR3 length is 14 residues. CDR1 and CDR2 (germline): LNHDA, SQIVND (reference sequence). CDR3 residues: CASSITSGNTEAFF. CDR3 DNA: TGTGCCAGTAGTATCACGTCGGGGAACACTGAAGCTTTCTTT.

This chain links TRBV5-4 with TRBJ2-7; possible D gene TRBD1, 5 bases. V was trimmed by 1 base and J by 1 base, leaving 15 bases between them. CDR1 is SGHNT, CDR2 YYREEE, per germline (reference sequence). CDR3 length: 16 amino acids. The CDR3 region has the DNA TGTGCCAGCAGCTTGCAGGGCAGGGTTTGGTCCTACGAGCAGTACTTC. Its translation is CASSLQGRVWSYEQYF.

This clonotype has at least ten counts. This chain links TRBV5-5 with TRBJ2-7; D uncertain. In germline, CDR1 is SGHKS, CDR2 YYEKEE (reference sequence). The CDR3 extends over 12 amino acids. With 2 bases removed from V and 5 bases from J, the gap between germline ends came to 8 bases. CDR3 bases: TGTGCCAGCAGCTTCGGCTTCCACGAGCAGTACTTC. Encoded protein: CASSFGFHEQYF.

The rearrangement links TRBV29-1 to TRBJ2-1; 9 bases match TRBD1. The CDR3 consists of 14 residues. The junction had 6 bases not matched to a gene; V was cut back by 3 bases and J by 6 bases. CDR1 and CDR2 (germline): SQVTM, ANQGSEA. The CDR3 region has the DNA TGCAGCGTTGATGTGGACAGGGGCCCCAATGAGCAGTTCTTC. Amino acid sequence: CSVDVDRGPNEQFF.

This clonotype was found a few times. The CDR3 bases are TGTGCCAGCAGTGACGATGTGGGAACAGATACGCAGTATTTT. This codes for CASSDDVGTDTQYF. The chain is built from TRBV6-4 and TRBJ2-3; D call uncertain. This CDR3 is built from 14 residues. CDR1 and CDR2 (germline): MRHNA, SNTAGT. The V end was cut by 2 bases, the J end by 3 bases, with 9 bases between.

The chain couples TRBV6-1 to TRBJ1-5; D uncertain. Trimming took 8 bases from V and 5 from J, leaving 16 bases between them. Per germline, CDR1 MNHNS and CDR2 SASEGT. The CDR3 consists of 14 residues. The CDR3 loop is CASSSAASYQPQHF. The DNA of the CDR3 is TGTGCCAGCTCCTCGGCGGCGTCGTATCAGCCCCAGCATTTT.

At least ten counts were recorded for this clonotype. The chain couples TRBV11-2 to TRBJ2-1; possible D gene TRBD2, 6 bases. CDR1 is SGHAT and CDR2 is FQNNGV in the germline V gene. The CDR3 has 12 residues. The ends were cut back, 5 bases at V and 7 bases at J, with 9 bases in the middle. The CDR3 loop reads CASSPAGNEQFF. The CDR3 DNA reads TGTGCCAGCAGCCCTGCGGGGAATGAGCAGTTCTTC.

This chain uses TRBV27 with TRBJ2-3; D ambiguous. This CDR3 has 14 residues. Trimming took off 2 bases at V and 2 bases at J, with 8 bases between the two ends. The V gene's germline CDR1 is MNHEY and CDR2 SMNVEV (reference sequence). The CDR3 nucleotides are TGTGCCAGCAGTTTAGATCACGCCACAGATACGCAGTATTTT. Its translation: CASSLDHATDTQYF.

This clonotype was seen a few times. V gene TRBV10-3 combines with J gene TRBJ2-7; D is uncertain. The CDR3 contains 12 residues. V was cut by 4 bases and J by 1 base, with 5 bases left in between. CDR1 is ENHRY, CDR2 SYGVKD, per germline. This CDR3 reads CAISGNSYEQYF. The CDR3 DNA follows: TGTGCCATCAGTGGGAATTCCTACGAGCAGTACTTC.

The chain couples TRBV15 to TRBJ2-4; a weak D match, TRBD1 (6 bases). The CDR3 is 17 residues long. Germline assignment: CDR1 LNHNV and CDR2 YYDKDF (reference sequence). Between the trimmed V and J ends, which lost 0 bases and 0 bases, there was a span of 12 bases. Written as DNA, the CDR3 is TGTGCCACCAGCAGAGAGGACAGTCCCATAGCCAAAAACATTCAGTACTTC. Its protein product is CATSREDSPIAKNIQYF. Filled out from reference TRBV15 and TRBJ2-4, the complete variable domain reads DAMVIQNPRYQVTQFGKPVTLSCSQTLNHNVMYWYQQKSSQAPKLLFHYYDKDFNNEADTPDNFQSRRPNTSFCFLDIRSPGLGDTAMYLCATSREDSPIAKNIQYFGAGTRLSVL.

The chain is built from TRBV30 and TRBJ2-5; 8 bases fit TRBD2. CDR1 is GTSNPN, CDR2 SVGIG, per germline (reference sequence). The V gene end was trimmed by 3 bases and the J gene end by 5 bases; junction bases not matched to a gene: 8. This CDR3 comprises 14 residues. CDR3 sequence (DNA): TGTGCCTGGAGCCTTCATAGCGGGAATGAGACCCAGTACTTC. Translating gives CAWSLHSGNETQYF.